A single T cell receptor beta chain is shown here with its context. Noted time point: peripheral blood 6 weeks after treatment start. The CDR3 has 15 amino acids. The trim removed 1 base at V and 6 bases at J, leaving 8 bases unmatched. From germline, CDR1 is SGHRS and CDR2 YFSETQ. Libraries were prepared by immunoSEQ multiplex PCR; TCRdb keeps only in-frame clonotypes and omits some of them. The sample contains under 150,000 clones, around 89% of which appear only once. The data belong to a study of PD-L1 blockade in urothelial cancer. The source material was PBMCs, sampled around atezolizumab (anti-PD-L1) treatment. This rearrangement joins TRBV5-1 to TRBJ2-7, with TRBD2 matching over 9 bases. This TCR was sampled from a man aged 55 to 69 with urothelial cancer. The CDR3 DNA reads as TGCGCCAGCAGCTTGTCCGGACTAGCGAAACGCGAGCAGTACTTC. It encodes CASSLSGLAKREQYF.